Below are 23 T cell receptor beta chains sequenced from a single sample in a study of T cell repertoires in ileal Crohn's disease. The data were produced by immunoSEQ multiplex PCR, yet TCRdb's version contains in-frame clones alone and is incomplete. The sample holds approximately 13,000 clones; approximately 90% are singletons and the top ten take over 3.5%. The material sequenced was ileal tissue. The receptors here all came from an adult with Crohn's disease.

This clone is a singleton in its sample. The chain joins TRBV30 to TRBJ1-1; TRBD1 is a possible D gene (6 bases). V was trimmed by 3 bases and J by 4 bases, leaving 15 bases between them. The CDR3 spans 14 residues. The germline V gene has CDR1 GTSNPN and CDR2 SVGIG (reference sequence). The DNA of the CDR3 is TGTGCCTGGAGCTTTAAACAGGGTGTCACTGAAGCTTTCTTT. It yields the protein CAWSFKQGVTEAFF.

The V call is TRBV30, the J call TRBJ2-1; D might be TRBD2 (6 bases). This CDR3 comprises 14 residues. V lost 3 bases and J lost 0, with 9 bases in between. CDR1 and CDR2 from the germline V gene are GTSNPN and SVGIG (reference sequence). This CDR3 is CAWSLASSYNEQFF. The CDR3 DNA is TGTGCCTGGAGCCTAGCGAGCTCCTACAATGAGCAGTTCTTC.

The chain uses TRBV6-1 and TRBJ2-7; 11 bases agree with TRBD2. The V segment lost 6 bases and the J segment 0 bases; nucleotides outside the gene matches: 4. This CDR3 comprises 15 residues. Germline CDR1 and CDR2: MNHNS and SASEGT. CDR3 coding DNA: TGTGCCAGCAGCCGACTAGCGGGGCTCTCCTACGAGCAGTACTTC. Protein: CASSRLAGLSYEQYF.

This chain joins TRBV10-3 and TRBJ2-7, with a possible D match to TRBD1 (5 bases). The CDR3 covers 13 residues. The germline V gene encodes CDR1 ENHRY and CDR2 SYGVKD. CDR3 sequence (DNA): TGTGCGGGAAAGAAAGGGGCGGTTTACGAGCAGTACTTC. This sequence encodes CAGKKGAVYEQYF.

V gene TRBV10-2 combines with J gene TRBJ1-2; the D gene is possibly TRBD1 (5 bases). The CDR3 runs 18 residues. CDR1 and CDR2 (germline): WSHSY, SAAADI. Trimming pared 3 bases from V and 4 bases from J, leaving 24 bases between. The CDR3 is CASSDLEGGAKGSYGYTF. CDR3 coding DNA: TGCGCCAGCAGTGACCTCGAGGGAGGGGCCAAGGGTTCCTATGGCTACACCTTC.

The chain combines TRBV5-4 with TRBJ2-7; D unresolved. The CDR3 sequence is 13 residues long. Looked up from germline, CDR1 is SGHNT and CDR2 is YYREEE (reference sequence). V was pared by 1 base and J by 6 bases, with 11 bases between. CDR3 sequence reads: CASSLTRGSEQYF. CDR3 bases: TGTGCCAGCAGCTTGACGAGAGGCAGCGAGCAGTACTTC. Based on the CDR3 plus reference TRBV5-4 and TRBJ2-7, the full variable domain is ETGVTQSPTHLIKTRGQQVTLRCSSQSGHNTVSWYQQALGQGPQFIFQYYREEENGRGNFPPRFSGLQFPNYSSELNVNALELDDSALYLCASSLTRGSEQYFGPGTRLTVT.

The chain joins TRBV5-1 to TRBJ2-7; TRBD2 agrees at 11 bases. Unmatched junction bases numbered 12, after V lost 3 bases and J lost 4 bases. The CDR3 contains 17 residues. The germline V gene encodes CDR1 SGHRS and CDR2 YFSETQ. CDR3 bases: TGCGCCAGCAGCTCGACACCCCTAGCGGGGGGCACTTACGAGCAGTACTTC. Protein: CASSSTPLAGGTYEQYF.

This chain uses TRBV18 with TRBJ2-2; the D gene is possibly TRBD2 (6 bases). CDR1 is KGHSH, CDR2 LQKENI, per germline. The CDR3 covers 15 residues. V lost 0 bases to trimming and J lost 11 bases, with 16 bases between them. CDR3 sequence reads: CASSPPGRMLPELFF. Here the CDR3 DNA reads TGTGCCAGCTCACCACCGGGGAGGATGCTCCCAGAGCTGTTTTTT.

This clone came up once. The chain carries TRBV9 and TRBJ2-5; weak D call: TRBD1 (6 bases). CDR1 and CDR2 (germline): SGDLS, YYNGEE. This CDR3 is built from 15 residues. Trimming removed 0 bases at V and 4 bases at J, with 13 bases between. The CDR3 reads CASSVDPGVIETQYF. CDR3 bases: TGTGCCAGCAGCGTAGATCCAGGGGTGATAGAGACCCAGTACTTC.

This chain uses TRBV5-1 with TRBJ1-3, with D possibly matching TRBD1 (5 bases). CDR3 length: 16 amino acids. From germline, CDR1 is SGHRS and CDR2 YFSETQ. V lost 0 bases and J lost 0, with 10 bases in between. CDR3 DNA: TGCGCCAGCAGCTTGGCCGGGGGTAACTCTGGAAACACCATATATTTT. It specifies CASSLAGGNSGNTIYF.

This clone was detected only a few times. The junction and the germline gene differ at one end; a read error may be behind it. The J gene is TRBJ1-1, the V gene TRBV7-3, with D perhaps TRBD1 (6 bases). The CDR3 has 17 residues. Germline-derived CDR1 and CDR2 are SGHTA and FQGTGA. CDR3 loop: CASTLTGPGDVNTEAFF. Written as DNA, the CDR3 is TGTGCCAGCACCTTAACGGGCCCAGGGGATGTGAACACTGAAGCTTTCTTT.

The V gene is TRBV5-8, the J gene TRBJ1-2, with 9 bases matching TRBD1. V lost 2 bases, J lost 5 bases, and 4 bases stayed unmatched. This CDR3 comprises 14 residues. CDR1 is SGHTS and CDR2 is YDEGEE in the germline V gene. This CDR3 reads CASSFGQGMYGYTF. Here the CDR3 DNA reads TGTGCCAGCAGCTTCGGACAGGGGATGTATGGCTACACCTTC. The entire variable domain, with the rest obtained from reference TRBV5-8 and TRBJ1-2, is as follows: EAGVTQSPTHLIKTRGQQATLRCSPISGHTSVYWYQQALGLGLQFLLWYDEGEERNRGNFPPRFSGRQFPNYSSELNVNALELEDSALYLCASSFGQGMYGYTFGSGTRLTVV.

The chain is built from TRBV7-8 and TRBJ1-2; TRBD1 might be the D (5 bases). Trimming took 1 base from V and 5 from J, leaving 11 bases between them. The germline V gene encodes CDR1 SGHVS and CDR2 FQNEAQ. The CDR3 extends over 14 amino acids. The CDR3 here is CASSLGQTSYGYTF. The CDR3 DNA reads TGTGCCAGCAGCTTAGGACAGACCTCATATGGCTACACCTTC.

The chain recombines TRBV5-6 with TRBJ1-5; maybe TRBD1 (5 bases). Per germline, CDR1 SGHDT and CDR2 YYEEEE. The CDR3 sequence is 16 residues long. The V gene lost 0 bases and the J gene lost 5 bases, with 15 bases spanning the gap. The CDR3 DNA is TGTGCCAGCAGCTTGGCCGGAGGAGGGGACTATCAGCCCCAGCATTTT. Protein product: CASSLAGGGDYQPQHF.

The chain combines TRBV11-1 with TRBJ2-7, with 10 bases that match TRBD1. The CDR3 spans 15 residues. Germline V gene sequence: CDR1 SGHAT, CDR2 FQDESV (reference sequence). The J segment lost 0 bases and the V segment lost 1 base, leaving 0 bases of the junction unmatched. The CDR3, as DNA: TGTGCCAGCAGCTTAGGGACAGGGGGCTCCTACGAGCAGTACTTC. Amino acid sequence: CASSLGTGGSYEQYF.

This clone was seen a handful of times. The gene calls are TRBV7-9 and TRBJ2-7; 7 bases agree with TRBD1. CDR1 and CDR2 from the germline V gene are SEHNR and FQNEAQ (reference sequence). CDR3 length equals 14 residues. Trimming took 3 bases from V and 1 from J; bases not matched to a gene: 3. The CDR3 nucleotides are TGTGCCAGCAGCTTCGGGACAGCGTCCTACGAGCAGTACTTC. The encoded protein is CASSFGTASYEQYF.

The chain is built from TRBV7-2 and TRBJ1-2; D unresolved. Germline lookup yields CDR1 SGHTA and CDR2 FQGNSA. Trimming shortened V by 5 bases and J by 2 bases, and 15 bases separated the two germline ends. The CDR3 is made up of 15 amino acids. As DNA, the CDR3 is TGTGCCAGCAGCCAACAGCTTAACCGGAACTATGGCTACACCTTC. Translation gives CASSQQLNRNYGYTF.

CDR3 amino acids: CASSEAGRAGYGYTF. CDR3 DNA: TGTGCCAGCAGTGAAGCGGGAAGGGCGGGCTATGGCTACACCTTC. The chain links TRBV2 to TRBJ1-2; the D is unclear. This CDR3 is 15 amino acids long. V gave up 0 bases and J gave up 4 bases, with 12 bases separating them. CDR1 and CDR2 from the germline V gene are SNHLY and FYNNEI.

This rearrangement joins TRBV7-2 to TRBJ2-1, with 11 bases aligning to TRBD2. V shed 4 bases and J 1 base; nucleotides not matched to a gene: 12. Germline CDR1 SGHTA, CDR2 FQGNSA. The CDR3 is 19 residues long. DNA of the CDR3: TGTGCCAGCAGCTCCATTCCCAGGACTAGCGGGCCTTCCTACAATGAGCAGTTCTTC. This codes for CASSSIPRTSGPSYNEQFF.

In the case of this clone: Within the sample, other DNA sequences also encode this same CDR3. The chain links TRBV30 to TRBJ2-7; 7 positions agree with TRBD1. CDR3 length: 13 amino acids. CDR1 is GTSNPN and CDR2 is SVGIG in the germline V gene (reference sequence). J was trimmed by 1 base and V by 2 bases; bases with no gene match: 2. DNA of the CDR3: TGTGCCTGGAGTAGGGACAGTTCCTACGAGCAGTACTTC. Amino acid sequence: CAWSRDSSYEQYF.

J is TRBJ1-5 and V is TRBV19; possible D gene TRBD1, 6 bases. CDR3 length: 15 residues. Per the germline V gene, CDR1 is LNHDA and CDR2 is SQIVND (reference sequence). The V and J ends lost 6 bases and 3 bases respectively, with 15 bases between them. The CDR3 spells CASSYRADYNQPQHF. CDR3 sequence (DNA): TGTGCCAGTAGCTACAGGGCAGACTACAATCAGCCCCAGCATTTT.

The genes are TRBV29-1 and TRBJ1-4; D might be TRBD1 (5 bases). The CDR3 has 15 amino acids. Germline V CDR1 and CDR2: SQVTM, ANQGSEA. The V gene lost 2 bases and the J gene lost 4 bases, with 14 bases spanning the gap. As DNA, the CDR3 is TGCAGCGTTGAAAGGAATGGGGGGGATAATGAAAAACTGTTTTTT. This translates into CSVERNGGDNEKLFF.

This clone was detected once. The gene calls are TRBV15 and TRBJ1-1; 7 nucleotides align to TRBD1. Germline V gives CDR1 LNHNV, CDR2 YYDKDF (reference sequence). The CDR3 contains 15 residues. J lost 3 bases, V lost 1 base, and 5 bases had no gene match. The CDR3 bases are TGTGCCACCAGCAGAGGAGGAGGGGGCGACACTGAAGCTTTCTTT. Its translation is CATSRGGGGDTEAFF.